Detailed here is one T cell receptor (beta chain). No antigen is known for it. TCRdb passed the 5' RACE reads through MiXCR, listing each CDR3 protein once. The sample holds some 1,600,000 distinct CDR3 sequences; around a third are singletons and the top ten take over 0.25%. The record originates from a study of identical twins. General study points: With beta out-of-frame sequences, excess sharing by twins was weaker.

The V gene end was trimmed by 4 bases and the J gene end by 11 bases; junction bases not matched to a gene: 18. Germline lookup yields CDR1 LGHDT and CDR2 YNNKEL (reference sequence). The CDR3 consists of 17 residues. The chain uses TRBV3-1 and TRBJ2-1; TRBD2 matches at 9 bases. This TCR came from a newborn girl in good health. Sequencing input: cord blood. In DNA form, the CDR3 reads TGTGCCAGCAGCCGAGAGTCCTTAACCGGGACTAGCAGTCAGCAGTTCTTC. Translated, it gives CASSRESLTGTSSQQFF.